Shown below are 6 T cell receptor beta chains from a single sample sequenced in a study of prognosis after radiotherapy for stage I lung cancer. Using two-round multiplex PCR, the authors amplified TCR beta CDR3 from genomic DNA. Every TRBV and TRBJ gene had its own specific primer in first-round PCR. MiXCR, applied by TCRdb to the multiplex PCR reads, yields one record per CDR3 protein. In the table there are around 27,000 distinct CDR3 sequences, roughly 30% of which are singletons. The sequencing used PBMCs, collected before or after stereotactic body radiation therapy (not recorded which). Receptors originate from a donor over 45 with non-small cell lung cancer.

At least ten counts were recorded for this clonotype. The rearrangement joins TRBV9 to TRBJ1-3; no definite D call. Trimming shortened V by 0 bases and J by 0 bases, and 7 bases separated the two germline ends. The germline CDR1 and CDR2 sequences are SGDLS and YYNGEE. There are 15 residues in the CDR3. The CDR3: CASSVDESSGNTIYF. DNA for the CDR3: TGTGCCAGCAGCGTAGACGAATCCTCTGGAAACACCATATATTTT.

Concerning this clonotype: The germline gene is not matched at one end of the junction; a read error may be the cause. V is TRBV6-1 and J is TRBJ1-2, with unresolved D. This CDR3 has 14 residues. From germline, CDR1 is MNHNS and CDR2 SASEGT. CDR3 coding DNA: TGTGCCAGCAGTGAATCCCCGGATACCTATGGCCACACCTTC. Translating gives CASSESPDTYGHTF.

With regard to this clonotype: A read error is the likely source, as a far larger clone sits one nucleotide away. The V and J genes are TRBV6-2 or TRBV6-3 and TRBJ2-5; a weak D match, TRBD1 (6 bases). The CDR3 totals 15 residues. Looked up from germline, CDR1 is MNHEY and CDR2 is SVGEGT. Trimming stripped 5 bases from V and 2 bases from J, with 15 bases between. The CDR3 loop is CASSELTGQQETQYF. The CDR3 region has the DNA TGTGCCAGCAGTGAACTTACAGGACAGCAAGAGACCCAGTACTTC.

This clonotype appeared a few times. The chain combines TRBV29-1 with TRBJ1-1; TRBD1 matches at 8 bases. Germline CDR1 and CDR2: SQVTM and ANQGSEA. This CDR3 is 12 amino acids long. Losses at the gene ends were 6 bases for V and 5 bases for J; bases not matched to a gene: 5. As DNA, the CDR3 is TGCAGCGTCGCAGGGGGCCGAACTGAAGCTTTCTTT. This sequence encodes CSVAGGRTEAFF.

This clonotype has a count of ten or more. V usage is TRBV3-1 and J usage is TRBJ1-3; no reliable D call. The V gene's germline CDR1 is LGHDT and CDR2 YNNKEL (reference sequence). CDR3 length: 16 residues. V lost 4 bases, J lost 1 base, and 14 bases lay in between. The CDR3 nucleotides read TGTGCCAGCAGCCCTATACAGTGGAAGTCTGGAAACACCATATATTTT. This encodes CASSPIQWKSGNTIYF.

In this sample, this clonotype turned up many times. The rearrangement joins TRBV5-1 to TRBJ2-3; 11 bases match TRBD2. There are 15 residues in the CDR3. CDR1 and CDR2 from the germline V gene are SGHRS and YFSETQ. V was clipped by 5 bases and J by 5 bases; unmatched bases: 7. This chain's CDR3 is CASRISGGAVDTQYF. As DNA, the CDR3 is TGCGCCAGCAGGATTAGCGGGGGGGCCGTAGATACGCAGTATTTT.